This T cell receptor delta chain was found in a study of Vδ1+ human thymocytes. RNA was extracted from the cells and then reverse transcribed. The CDR3 regions were amplified by multiplex PCR from V-gene primers to a constant-region primer. TCRdb fed the multiplex PCR reads to CATT. Of around 19,000 delta-chain clones listed, roughly 8% are singletons. Study-level findings and limits: Thymic TRG and TRD repertoires appeared highly polyclonal.

In regard to this clone: Antigen unknown.

Germline values: CDR1 TSWWSYY, CDR2 QGS. This CDR3 comprises 16 residues. The junction had 6 bases not matched to a gene; V was cut back by 2 bases and J by 0 bases. The chain joins TRDV1 to TRDJ1, with 7 nucleotides matching TRDD3. Sequenced: Vdelta1+ gamma-delta thymocytes from the thymus. This sample's subset: FACS-sorted CD3+ TCRalphabeta- TCRVdelta1+ TCRVdelta2- thymocytes. This TCR was recovered from a child under two years old who had congenital heart surgery. The CDR3 sequence is CALGEWDTPYTDKLIF. The CDR3, as DNA: TGTGCTCTTGGGGAATGGGATACCCCTTACACCGATAAACTCATCTTT.